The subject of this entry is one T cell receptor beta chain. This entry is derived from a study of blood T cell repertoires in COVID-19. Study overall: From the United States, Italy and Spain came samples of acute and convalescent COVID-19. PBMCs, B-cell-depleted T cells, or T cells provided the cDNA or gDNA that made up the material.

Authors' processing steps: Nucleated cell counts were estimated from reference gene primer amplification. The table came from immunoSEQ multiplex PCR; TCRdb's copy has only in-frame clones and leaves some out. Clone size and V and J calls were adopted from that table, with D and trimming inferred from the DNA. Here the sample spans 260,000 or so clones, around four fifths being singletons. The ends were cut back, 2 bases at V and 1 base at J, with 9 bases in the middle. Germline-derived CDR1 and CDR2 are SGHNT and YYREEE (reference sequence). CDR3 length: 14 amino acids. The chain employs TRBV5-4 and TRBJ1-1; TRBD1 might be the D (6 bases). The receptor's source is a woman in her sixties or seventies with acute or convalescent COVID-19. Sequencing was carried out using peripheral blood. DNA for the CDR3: TGTGCCAGCAGCTTACAGGGCCCGAACACTGAAGCTTTCTTT. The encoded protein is CASSLQGPNTEAFF.